This T cell receptor (beta chain) was sequenced for a study of blood T cell repertoires in COVID-19. Trimming removed 4 bases from V and 3 bases from J, with 13 bases in between. This CDR3 contains 15 residues. Germline CDR1 and CDR2: LGHNT and FRNRAP. Source study methods: Reference gene primer amplification yielded estimated nucleated cell counts. The assay was immunoSEQ multiplex PCR, and TCRdb's table has in-frame clones only and misses some. That table gives V, J and clone size, and the DNA gave D and trimming. The sample contains 360,000 or so clones, around 89% of which appear only once. Sequenced sample: peripheral blood. The receptor was derived from a man younger than 35 with active or convalescent COVID-19. The chain carries TRBV12-5 and TRBJ2-1; a weak D match, TRBD2 (5 bases). CDR3 sequence reads: CASGSPGLGYNEQFF. CDR3 DNA sequence: TGTGCTAGTGGTTCTCCGGGATTGGGCTACAATGAGCAGTTCTTC.